The present T cell receptor (beta chain) was sequenced within a study of cytomegalovirus exposure and HLA in healthy donors. General observations from the study: TCR beta sequences reportedly predicted most subjects' HLA-A and HLA-B alleles accurately.

The PCR ran on 60 Vbeta and 13 Jbeta primers. Generated by immunoSEQ multiplex PCR, the TCRdb table keeps only in-frame clones and is missing some. This listing includes 150,000 or so clones. Regarding this clone: Its specificity is not known.

Germline assignment: CDR1 SGDLS and CDR2 YYNGEE. The CDR3 extends over 14 amino acids. V was shortened by 0 bases and J by 4 bases, with 11 bases between the two germline ends. The V call is TRBV9, the J call TRBJ2-7; tentatively, D is TRBD2 (5 bases). The source is a woman aged 45-65 years in good health and CMV-seronegative. The sequenced sample consisted of PBMCs. The CDR3 DNA reads TGTGCCAGCAGCGTAGGAGGGAGCGGTTACGAGCAGTACTTC. Its protein is CASSVGGSGYEQYF.